One and the same sample provided the 9 T cell receptor beta chains below, sequenced in a study of T cell repertoires in cytomegalovirus infection. Via MiXCR, TCRdb re-called the reads, giving one row per CDR3 protein. The sample records roughly 630,000 distinct CDR3 sequences, 20% to 25% being singletons. The sample was CD8+ T cells from PBMCs. The receptors shown here come from a human donor in good health (CMV status not recorded). Some clones in this sample may be carry-over from other donors' samples.

In its sample, this clonotype was seen many times. V usage is TRBV19 and J usage is TRBJ1-1, with 8 bases identical to TRBD1. Germline assignment: CDR1 LNHDA and CDR2 SQIVND (reference sequence). Losses at the gene ends were 4 bases for V and 8 bases for J; bases not matched to a gene: 3. The CDR3 is made up of 12 amino acids. CDR3 region: CASSRTGPEAFF. CDR3 nucleotides: TGTGCCAGTAGTAGGACAGGGCCCGAAGCTTTCTTT.

Points on this clonotype: One end of the junction varies from germline; a read error may be responsible. V is TRBV28 and J is TRBJ1-1; D uncertain. Germline V CDR1 and CDR2: MDHEN, SYDVKM. CDR3 length: 12 residues. For the CDR3, the DNA is TGTGTCAGCAGCTCGGACGGCACTGAAGCTTTCTTT. It translates to CVSSSDGTEAFF.

This sequence joins TRBV12-3 or TRBV12-4 and TRBJ2-1; unclear D gene. V was cut by 1 base and J by 8 bases, with 12 bases left in between. The CDR3 spans 14 residues. This CDR3 is CASSLGVDWDEQFF. Written as DNA, the CDR3 is TGTGCCAGCAGTTTAGGGGTCGACTGGGATGAGCAGTTCTTC.

This clonotype was recorded a few times. The rearrangement links TRBV4-2 to TRBJ2-1; D remains ambiguous. From germline, CDR1 is LGHNA and CDR2 YNFKEQ. The V end was cut by 0 bases, the J end by 8 bases, with 11 bases between. The CDR3 totals 14 residues. The CDR3 here is CASSQDTGWDEQFF. CDR3 nucleotides: TGTGCCAGCAGCCAAGATACTGGATGGGATGAGCAGTTCTTC.

The chain uses TRBV14 and TRBJ2-1; D might be TRBD1 (6 bases). The germline V gene encodes CDR1 SGHDN and CDR2 FVKESK. V was trimmed by 7 bases and J by 5 bases, leaving 12 bases between them. CDR3 length: 13 residues. The CDR3 here is CASTRTVNNEQFF. The CDR3 DNA follows: TGTGCCAGCACCAGGACAGTAAACAATGAGCAGTTCTTC.

The chain has TRBV7-9 and TRBJ2-1, with unresolved D. The ends were cut back, 6 bases at V and 8 bases at J, with 26 bases in the middle. The CDR3 contains 17 residues. The germline gives CDR1 SEHNR, CDR2 FQNEAQ (reference sequence). CDR3 sequence reads: CASRPPIRAPLTDEQFF. CDR3 sequence (DNA): TGTGCCAGCAGACCCCCTATCCGGGCTCCGCTAACAGATGAGCAGTTCTTC.

This clonotype was detected many times. This rearrangement joins TRBV7-6 to TRBJ2-5; D uncertain. Germline V CDR1 and CDR2: SGHVS, FNYEAQ. V was clipped by 1 base and J by 3 bases, with 12 bases between them. This CDR3 contains 15 residues. The CDR3 DNA reads as TGTGCCAGCAGCTTAGACTTTCGCAGAAAAGAGACCCAGTACTTC. Protein: CASSLDFRRKETQYF.

This clonotype has a count of ten or more. This chain connects TRBV7-2 to TRBJ2-7, with TRBD2 matching 9 bases. Germline V gene sequence: CDR1 SGHTA, CDR2 FQGNSA. V lost 5 bases and J lost 3; bases outside the gene matches: 8. The CDR3 runs 15 residues. DNA of the CDR3: TGTGCCAGCAGCCCGATTAGCGGGGGCAACTACGAGCAGTACTTC. This codes for CASSPISGGNYEQYF.

A few counts support this clonotype. V is TRBV29-1 and J is TRBJ1-2; D unresolved. Germline CDR1 SQVTM, CDR2 ANQGSEA. The CDR3 has 15 amino acids. V was cut by 1 base and J by 0 bases, with 12 bases left in between. CDR3 nucleotide sequence: TGCAGCGTTGAAGTTCCAGGCCGCGCTAACTATGGCTACACCTTC. It specifies CSVEVPGRANYGYTF. Using reference TRBV29-1 and TRBJ1-2 for the parts outside the CDR3, the full variable domain is SAVISQKPSRDICQRGTSLTIQCQVDSQVTMMFWYRQQPGQSLTLIATANQGSEATYESGFVIDKFPISRPNLTFSTLTVSNMSPEDSSIYLCSVEVPGRANYGYTFGSGTRLTVV.